These T cell receptor beta chains were read from a single sample in a study of human T cells and chemical hapten exposure. TCRdb redid the calling of the RACE reads with MiXCR, one entry per CDR3 protein. The table records about 90,000 distinct CDR3 sequences, about a tenth of them present only once. The sample here was whole blood, taken in connection with sensitization to the hapten diphenylcyclopropenone (DPC). The receptor set was obtained from a woman under 40 with alopecia areata. Some clones in this sample may be carry-over from other donors' samples. Both conserved end residues are part of each CDR3. Fields, in order: clone size, D gene, V gene, J gene, CDR3 protein, CDR3 DNA. D genes are given only for firm matches. Not all rows give a size; the values are once, few, many and, for expanded clones, a class.

abundance: -
d_gene: -
v_gene: TRBV7-9
j_gene: TRBJ2-3
CDR3aa: CASSPSSDTQYF
CDR3nt: TGTGCCAGCAGCCCCAGCTCCGATACGCAGTATTTT

abundance: -
d_gene: -
v_gene: TRBV18
j_gene: TRBJ1-1
CDR3aa: CASSPWGITTEAFF
CDR3nt: TGTGCCAGCTCTCCATGGGGGATTACGACTGAAGCTTTCTTT

abundance: few
d_gene: TRBD2
v_gene: TRBV6-5
j_gene: TRBJ2-3
CDR3aa: CASSYSNTGGGDTQYF
CDR3nt: TGTGCCAGCAGTTACTCGAACACGGGAGGGGGAGATACGCAGTATTTT

abundance: many
d_gene: TRBD1
v_gene: TRBV7-3
j_gene: TRBJ1-3
CDR3aa: CASSLTGDGGNTIYF
CDR3nt: TGTGCCAGCAGCTTGACAGGGGACGGTGGAAACACCATATATTTT

abundance: few
d_gene: TRBD2
v_gene: TRBV7-9
j_gene: TRBJ2-1
CDR3aa: CASSPRGGAGGGNEQFF
CDR3nt: TGTGCCAGCAGCCCCCGCGGGGGAGCGGGAGGGGGAAATGAGCAGTTCTTC

abundance: many
d_gene: TRBD1
v_gene: TRBV5-4
j_gene: TRBJ2-5
CDR3aa: CASSLGDSQETQYF
CDR3nt: TGTGCCAGCAGCTTGGGGGACAGCCAAGAGACCCAGTACTTC

abundance: -
d_gene: -
v_gene: TRBV20-1
j_gene: TRBJ1-5
CDR3aa: CSASRADQPQHF
CDR3nt: TGCAGTGCCAGTAGGGCCGATCAGCCCCAGCATTTT

abundance: few
d_gene: -
v_gene: TRBV19
j_gene: TRBJ1-5
CDR3aa: CASSTRDFNQPQHF
CDR3nt: TGTGCCAGTAGTACCCGGGATTTCAATCAGCCCCAGCATTTT

abundance: many
d_gene: -
v_gene: TRBV29-1
j_gene: TRBJ1-2
CDR3aa: CSVGGGVDGYTF
CDR3nt: TGCAGCGTGGGAGGCGGGGTGGACGGCTACACCTTC

abundance: few
d_gene: TRBD2
v_gene: TRBV7-2
j_gene: TRBJ2-1
CDR3aa: CASSPDLAGGTNEQFF
CDR3nt: TGTGCCAGCAGCCCCGACTTAGCGGGAGGCACCAATGAGCAGTTCTTC

abundance: -
d_gene: -
v_gene: TRBV18
j_gene: TRBJ1-1
CDR3aa: CASSPPADTEAFF
CDR3nt: TGTGCCAGCTCACCTCCGGCGGACACTGAAGCTTTCTTT

abundance: -
d_gene: -
v_gene: TRBV4-1
j_gene: TRBJ1-3
CDR3aa: CASSQAGGNTIYF
CDR3nt: TGCGCCAGCAGCCAAGCCGGGGGAAACACCATATATTTT

abundance: many
d_gene: -
v_gene: TRBV5-1
j_gene: TRBJ2-1
CDR3aa: CASSLGPNNEQFF
CDR3nt: TGCGCCAGCAGCTTGGGGCCCAACAATGAGCAGTTCTTC

abundance: few
d_gene: -
v_gene: TRBV6-5
j_gene: TRBJ1-6
CDR3aa: CASTLDSRYNSPLHF
CDR3nt: TGTGCCAGCACTTTGGACTCCCGGTATAATTCACCCCTCCACTTT

abundance: -
d_gene: -
v_gene: TRBV5-1
j_gene: TRBJ1-2
CDR3aa: CASSRDISGGYTF
CDR3nt: TGCGCCAGCAGCCGGGACATTAGCGGTGGCTACACCTTC

abundance: -
d_gene: TRBD2
v_gene: TRBV11-2
j_gene: TRBJ2-2
CDR3aa: CASSSSGRAAGELFF
CDR3nt: TGTGCCAGCAGCTCTAGCGGGAGGGCCGCCGGGGAGCTGTTTTTT

abundance: -
d_gene: -
v_gene: TRBV19
j_gene: TRBJ1-5
CDR3aa: CASRHRAAQNSNQPQHF
CDR3nt: TGTGCCAGTAGACATCGGGCAGCACAGAATAGCAATCAGCCCCAGCATTTT

abundance: many
d_gene: TRBD1
v_gene: TRBV11-3
j_gene: TRBJ1-1
CDR3aa: CASSQLGQVEAFF
CDR3nt: TGTGCCAGCAGCCAACTGGGACAGGTTGAAGCTTTCTTT

abundance: few
d_gene: -
v_gene: TRBV7-9
j_gene: TRBJ1-5
CDR3aa: CASSLADSGFGQPQHF
CDR3nt: TGTGCCAGCAGCTTAGCGGATTCAGGGTTCGGTCAGCCCCAGCATTTT

abundance: -
d_gene: -
v_gene: TRBV6-6
j_gene: TRBJ1-1
CDR3aa: CASFFLSGAAEAFF
CDR3nt: TGTGCCAGCTTTTTTCTCTCTGGGGCCGCTGAAGCTTTCTTT

abundance: many
d_gene: -
v_gene: TRBV7-9
j_gene: TRBJ2-5
CDR3aa: CASSFLGLQETQYF
CDR3nt: TGTGCCAGCAGCTTCCTCGGCCTCCAAGAGACCCAGTACTTC

abundance: few
d_gene: TRBD2
v_gene: TRBV19
j_gene: TRBJ2-1
CDR3aa: CASSSSGGTYNEQFF
CDR3nt: TGTGCCAGTAGTTCAAGCGGGGGAACCTACAATGAGCAGTTCTTC

abundance: many
d_gene: -
v_gene: TRBV20-1
j_gene: TRBJ2-7
CDR3aa: CSASGQYRYEQYF
CDR3nt: TGCAGTGCTAGCGGGCAGTACCGATACGAGCAGTACTTC

abundance: many
d_gene: -
v_gene: TRBV27
j_gene: TRBJ2-3
CDR3aa: CASSLSATYTQYF
CDR3nt: TGTGCCAGCAGTTTGTCAGCGACCTATACGCAGTATTTT

abundance: few
d_gene: TRBD1
v_gene: TRBV9
j_gene: TRBJ1-3
CDR3aa: CASSVTQTGGTRNTIYF
CDR3nt: TGTGCCAGCAGCGTAACCCAGACAGGGGGCACTAGAAACACCATATATTTT

abundance: many
d_gene: -
v_gene: TRBV28
j_gene: TRBJ2-5
CDR3aa: CASTRTVGLTQYF
CDR3nt: TGTGCCAGCACAAGGACCGTGGGGCTGACCCAGTACTTC

abundance: many
d_gene: TRBD1
v_gene: TRBV18
j_gene: TRBJ1-1
CDR3aa: CASSTGENTEAFF
CDR3nt: TGTGCCAGCTCCACAGGGGAGAACACTGAAGCTTTCTTT

abundance: few
d_gene: -
v_gene: TRBV28
j_gene: TRBJ2-4
CDR3aa: CASSERQPWDIQYF
CDR3nt: TGTGCCAGCAGTGAGCGCCAACCCTGGGACATTCAGTACTTC

abundance: -
d_gene: -
v_gene: TRBV7-2
j_gene: TRBJ1-6
CDR3aa: CASNLPGSYNSPLHF
CDR3nt: TGTGCCAGCAACCTGCCTGGCTCCTATAATTCACCCCTCCACTTT

abundance: many
d_gene: TRBD2
v_gene: TRBV11-2
j_gene: TRBJ2-5
CDR3aa: CASSLELAGGLGTQYF
CDR3nt: TGTGCCAGCAGCTTAGAACTAGCGGGGGGGCTGGGGACCCAGTACTTC

abundance: many
d_gene: -
v_gene: TRBV12-3/TRBV12-4
j_gene: TRBJ2-7
CDR3aa: CASSDPGSLSSYEQYF
CDR3nt: TGTGCCAGCAGTGACCCAGGGAGCCTGAGCTCCTACGAGCAGTACTTC

abundance: -
d_gene: -
v_gene: TRBV21-1
j_gene: TRBJ2-7
CDR3aa: CARSRPAGGPETYEQYF
CDR3nt: TGTGCCAGAAGCCGGCCAGCGGGAGGGCCCGAAACCTACGAGCAGTACTTC

abundance: many
d_gene: TRBD1
v_gene: TRBV29-1
j_gene: TRBJ1-2
CDR3aa: CSVEWTGYGYTF
CDR3nt: TGCAGCGTTGAGTGGACAGGGTATGGCTACACCTTC

abundance: many
d_gene: TRBD2
v_gene: TRBV5-6
j_gene: TRBJ2-3
CDR3aa: CASSLVAIEREYTDTQYF
CDR3nt: TGTGCCAGCAGCTTGGTGGCCATTGAGCGGGAGTACACAGATACGCAGTATTTT

abundance: many
d_gene: -
v_gene: TRBV20-1
j_gene: TRBJ1-1
CDR3aa: CSGATTEWSPNTEAFF
CDR3nt: TGCAGTGGCGCGACGACGGAGTGGAGCCCGAACACTGAAGCTTTCTTT

abundance: many
d_gene: -
v_gene: TRBV4-1
j_gene: TRBJ2-2
CDR3aa: CASSQRRSRDTGELFF
CDR3nt: TGCGCCAGCAGCCAACGACGGTCCCGGGACACCGGGGAGCTGTTTTTT

abundance: many
d_gene: TRBD1
v_gene: TRBV6-1
j_gene: TRBJ1-5
CDR3aa: CASSEGFGGQGNQPQHF
CDR3nt: TGTGCCAGCAGTGAAGGGTTTGGAGGACAGGGTAATCAGCCCCAGCATTTT

abundance: few
d_gene: -
v_gene: TRBV28
j_gene: TRBJ2-7
CDR3aa: CASSLGTPTHEQYF
CDR3nt: TGTGCCAGCAGTCTAGGGACACCCACACACGAGCAGTACTTC

abundance: -
d_gene: TRBD1
v_gene: TRBV6-1
j_gene: TRBJ1-5
CDR3aa: CASSEGQGYYASNQPQHF
CDR3nt: TGTGCCAGCAGTGAAGGACAGGGATACTATGCTAGCAATCAGCCCCAGCATTTT

abundance: few
d_gene: -
v_gene: TRBV12-3/TRBV12-4
j_gene: TRBJ2-3
CDR3aa: CASSLVPAADTQYF
CDR3nt: TGTGCCAGCAGTTTAGTCCCAGCCGCAGATACGCAGTATTTT

abundance: many
d_gene: -
v_gene: TRBV28
j_gene: TRBJ1-1
CDR3aa: CASSRGGRNTEAFF
CDR3nt: TGTGCCAGCAGTCGGGGGGGTCGGAACACTGAAGCTTTCTTT

abundance: -
d_gene: TRBD1
v_gene: TRBV6-5
j_gene: TRBJ1-5
CDR3aa: CASSSQGALSQPQHF
CDR3nt: TGTGCCAGCAGTTCACAGGGGGCCTTGAGTCAGCCCCAGCATTTT

abundance: few
d_gene: -
v_gene: TRBV2
j_gene: TRBJ1-1
CDR3aa: CASMRPPHNTEAFF
CDR3nt: TGTGCCAGCATGCGCCCCCCCCACAACACTGAAGCTTTCTTT

abundance: many
d_gene: TRBD1
v_gene: TRBV28
j_gene: TRBJ2-4
CDR3aa: CASSSTSGGIIDIQYF
CDR3nt: TGTGCCAGCAGTTCAACCTCAGGGGGCATAATTGACATTCAGTACTTC

abundance: few
d_gene: TRBD1
v_gene: TRBV11-3
j_gene: TRBJ2-3
CDR3aa: CASSQTHRGADTQYF
CDR3nt: TGTGCCAGCAGCCAGACCCACAGGGGAGCAGATACGCAGTATTTT

abundance: few
d_gene: -
v_gene: TRBV4-3
j_gene: TRBJ2-3
CDR3aa: CASSQGKERHTDTQYF
CDR3nt: TGCGCCAGCAGCCAGGGGAAAGAGCGGCACACAGATACGCAGTATTTT

abundance: -
d_gene: -
v_gene: TRBV12-3/TRBV12-4
j_gene: TRBJ1-2
CDR3aa: CASSLLTGANYGYTF
CDR3nt: TGTGCCAGCAGTTTACTGACAGGAGCTAACTATGGCTACACCTTC

abundance: -
d_gene: TRBD1
v_gene: TRBV29-1
j_gene: TRBJ1-1
CDR3aa: CSVTPGTENTEAFF
CDR3nt: TGCAGCGTCACTCCCGGGACAGAGAACACTGAAGCTTTCTTT

abundance: few
d_gene: -
v_gene: TRBV19
j_gene: TRBJ2-3
CDR3aa: CASSMQGTDTQYF
CDR3nt: TGTGCCAGTAGTATGCAGGGCACAGATACGCAGTATTTT

abundance: few
d_gene: -
v_gene: TRBV29-1
j_gene: TRBJ2-5
CDR3aa: CSVAGRETQYF
CDR3nt: TGCAGCGTTGCGGGTCGGGAGACCCAGTACTTC

abundance: few
d_gene: -
v_gene: TRBV19
j_gene: TRBJ1-2
CDR3aa: CASKKRGGYGYTF
CDR3nt: TGTGCCAGTAAGAAGCGAGGGGGCTATGGCTACACCTTC

abundance: few
d_gene: -
v_gene: TRBV28
j_gene: TRBJ2-2
CDR3aa: CASTSLTGELFF
CDR3nt: TGTGCCAGCACTTCACTGACCGGGGAGCTGTTTTTT

abundance: -
d_gene: -
v_gene: TRBV7-2
j_gene: TRBJ2-3
CDR3aa: CASSLGLGEKDTQYF
CDR3nt: TGTGCCAGCAGCTTGGGACTCGGGGAGAAAGATACGCAGTATTTT

abundance: many
d_gene: TRBD1
v_gene: TRBV7-8
j_gene: TRBJ1-2
CDR3aa: CASSYTTGNYGYTF
CDR3nt: TGTGCCAGCAGCTATACGACAGGGAACTATGGCTACACCTTC

abundance: -
d_gene: -
v_gene: TRBV28
j_gene: TRBJ2-5
CDR3aa: CASSQILGRQETQYF
CDR3nt: TGTGCCAGCAGCCAAATCCTGGGCAGGCAAGAGACCCAGTACTTC

abundance: few
d_gene: -
v_gene: TRBV7-6
j_gene: TRBJ2-5
CDR3aa: CASSFNRVETQYF
CDR3nt: TGTGCCAGCAGCTTTAATAGGGTTGAGACCCAGTACTTC

abundance: many
d_gene: -
v_gene: TRBV27
j_gene: TRBJ2-5
CDR3aa: CASSLNGGYGTQYF
CDR3nt: TGTGCCAGCAGTTTAAACGGAGGGTATGGGACCCAGTACTTC